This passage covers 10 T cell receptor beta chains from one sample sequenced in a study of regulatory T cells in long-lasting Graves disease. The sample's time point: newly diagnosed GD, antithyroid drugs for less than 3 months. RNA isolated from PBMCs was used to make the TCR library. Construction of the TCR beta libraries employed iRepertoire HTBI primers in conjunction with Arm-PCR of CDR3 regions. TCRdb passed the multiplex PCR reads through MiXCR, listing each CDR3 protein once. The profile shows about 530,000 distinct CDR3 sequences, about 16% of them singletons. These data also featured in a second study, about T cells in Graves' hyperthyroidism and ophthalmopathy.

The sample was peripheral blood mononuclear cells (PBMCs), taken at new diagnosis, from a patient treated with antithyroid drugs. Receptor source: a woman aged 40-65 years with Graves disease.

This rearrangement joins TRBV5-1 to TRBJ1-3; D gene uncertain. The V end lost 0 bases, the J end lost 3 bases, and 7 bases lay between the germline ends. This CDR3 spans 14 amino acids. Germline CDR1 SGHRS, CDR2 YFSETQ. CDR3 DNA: TGCGCCAGCAGCTTGGACCCAGGTGGAAACACCATATATTTT. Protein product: CASSLDPGGNTIYF. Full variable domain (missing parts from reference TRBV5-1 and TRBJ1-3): KAGVTQTPRYLIKTRGQQVTLSCSPISGHRSVSWYQQTPGQGLQFLFEYFSETQRNKGNFPGRFSGRQFSNSRSEMNVSTLELGDSALYLCASSLDPGGNTIYFGEGSWLTVV.

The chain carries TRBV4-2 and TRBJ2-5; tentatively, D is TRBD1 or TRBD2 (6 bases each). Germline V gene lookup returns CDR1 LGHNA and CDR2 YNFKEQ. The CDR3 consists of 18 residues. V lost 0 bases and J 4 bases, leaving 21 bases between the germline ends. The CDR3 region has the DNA TGTGCCAGCAGCCAAGATCTTCTCGGGGGCCCCCAAGCAGAGACCCAGTACTTC. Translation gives CASSQDLLGGPQAETQYF.

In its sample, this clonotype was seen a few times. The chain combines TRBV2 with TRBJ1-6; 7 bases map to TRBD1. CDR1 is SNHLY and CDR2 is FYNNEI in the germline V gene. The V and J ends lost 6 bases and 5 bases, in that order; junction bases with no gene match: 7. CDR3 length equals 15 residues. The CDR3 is CASRGSTGHNSPLHF. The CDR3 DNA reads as TGTGCCAGCAGAGGATCGACAGGGCATAATTCACCCCTCCACTTT.

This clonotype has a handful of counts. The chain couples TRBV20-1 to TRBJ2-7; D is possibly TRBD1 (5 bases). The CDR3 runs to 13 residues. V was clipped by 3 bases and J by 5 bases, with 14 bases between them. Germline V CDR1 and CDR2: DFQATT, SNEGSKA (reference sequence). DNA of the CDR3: TGCAGTGCTAGTAGGGCAGGGCTGCACGAGCAGTACTTC. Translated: CSASRAGLHEQYF.

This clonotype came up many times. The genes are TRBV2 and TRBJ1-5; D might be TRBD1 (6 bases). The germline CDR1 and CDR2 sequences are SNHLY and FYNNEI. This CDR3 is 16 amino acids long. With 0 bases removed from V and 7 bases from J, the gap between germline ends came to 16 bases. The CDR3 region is CASSEARTVTGQPQHF. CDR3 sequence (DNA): TGTGCCAGCAGTGAAGCCCGGACAGTAACGGGCCAGCCCCAGCATTTT.

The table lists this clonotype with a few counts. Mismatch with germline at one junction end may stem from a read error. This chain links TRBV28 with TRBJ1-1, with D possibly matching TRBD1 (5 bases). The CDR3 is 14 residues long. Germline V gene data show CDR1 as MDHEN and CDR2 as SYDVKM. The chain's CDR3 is CASSPMVGHTEAFF. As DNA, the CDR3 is TGTGCCAGCAGTCCTATGGTCGGACACACAGAAGCTTTCTTT. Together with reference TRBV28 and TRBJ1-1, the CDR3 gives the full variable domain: DVKVTQSSRYLVKRTGEKVFLECVQDMDHENMFWYRQDPGLGLRLIYFSYDVKMKEKGDIPEGYSVSREKKERFSLILESASTNQTSMYLCASSPMVGHTEAFFGQGTRLTVV.

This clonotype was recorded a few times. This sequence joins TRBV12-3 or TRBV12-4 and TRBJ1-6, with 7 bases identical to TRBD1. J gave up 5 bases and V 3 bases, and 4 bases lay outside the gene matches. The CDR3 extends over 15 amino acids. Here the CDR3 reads CASSFRGVDNSPLHF. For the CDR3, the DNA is TGTGCCAGCAGTTTCAGGGGGGTCGATAATTCACCCCTCCACTTT.

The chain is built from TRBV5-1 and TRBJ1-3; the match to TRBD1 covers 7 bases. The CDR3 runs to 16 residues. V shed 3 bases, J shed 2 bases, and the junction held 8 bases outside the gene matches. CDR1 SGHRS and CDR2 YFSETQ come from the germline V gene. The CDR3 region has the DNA TGCGCCAGCAGCTCTTGGGACAGAGAAACTGGAAACACCATATATTTT. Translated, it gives CASSSWDRETGNTIYF.

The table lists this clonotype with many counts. As DNA, the CDR3 is TGTGCCAGCAGCTTAAATGAATACGAGACCCAGTACTTC. Encoded protein: CASSLNEYETQYF. The rearrangement uses TRBV11-2 and TRBJ2-5, with no clear D. Trimming pared 2 bases from V and 5 bases from J, leaving 9 bases between. This CDR3 contains 13 residues. CDR1 SGHAT and CDR2 FQNNGV come from the germline V gene. Supplemented by reference TRBV11-2 and TRBJ2-5, the full variable domain reads EAGVAQSPRYKIIEKRQSVAFWCNPISGHATLYWYQQILGQGPKLLIQFQNNGVVDDSQLPKDRFSAERLKGVDSTLKIQPAKLEDSAVYLCASSLNEYETQYFGPGTRLLVL.

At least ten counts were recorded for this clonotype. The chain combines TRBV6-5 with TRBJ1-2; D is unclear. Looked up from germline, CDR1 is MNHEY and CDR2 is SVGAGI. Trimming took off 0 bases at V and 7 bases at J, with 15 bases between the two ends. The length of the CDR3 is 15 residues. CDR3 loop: CASSYSSQSLAGYTF. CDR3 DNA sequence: TGTGCCAGCAGTTACTCGTCTCAGAGCCTAGCTGGCTACACCTTC.